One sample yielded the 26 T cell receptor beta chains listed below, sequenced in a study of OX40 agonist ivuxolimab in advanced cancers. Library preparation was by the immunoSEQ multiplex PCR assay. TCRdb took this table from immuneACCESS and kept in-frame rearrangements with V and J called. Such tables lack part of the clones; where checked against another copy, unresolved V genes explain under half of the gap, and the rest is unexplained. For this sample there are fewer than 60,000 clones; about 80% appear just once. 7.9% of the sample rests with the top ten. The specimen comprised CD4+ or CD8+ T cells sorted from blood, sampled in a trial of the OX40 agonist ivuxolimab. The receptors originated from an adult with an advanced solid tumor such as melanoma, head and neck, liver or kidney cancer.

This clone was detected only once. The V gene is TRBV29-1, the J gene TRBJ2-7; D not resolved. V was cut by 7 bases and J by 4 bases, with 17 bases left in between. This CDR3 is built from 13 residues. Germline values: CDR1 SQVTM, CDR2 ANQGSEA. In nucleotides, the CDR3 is TGCAGCGCCAGCCAAGGGTCCTCGTACGAGCAGTACTTC. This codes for CSASQGSSYEQYF.

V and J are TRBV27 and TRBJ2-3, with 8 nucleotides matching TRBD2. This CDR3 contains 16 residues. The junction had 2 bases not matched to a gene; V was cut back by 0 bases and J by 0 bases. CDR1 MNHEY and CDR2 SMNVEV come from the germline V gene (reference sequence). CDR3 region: CASSLSPSGSTDTQYF. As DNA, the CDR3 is TGTGCCAGCAGTTTATCGCCTAGCGGGAGCACAGATACGCAGTATTTT.

CDR3 sequence reads: CASSQDSAYEQYF. CDR3 DNA sequence: TGCGCCAGCAGCCAAGATAGCGCCTACGAGCAGTACTTC. J is TRBJ2-7 and V is TRBV4-1, with D tentatively TRBD2 (5 bases). The CDR3 loop spans 13 amino acids. Trimming cost V 0 bases and J 2 bases, with 5 bases left between them. Germline lookup yields CDR1 MGHRA and CDR2 YSYEKL.

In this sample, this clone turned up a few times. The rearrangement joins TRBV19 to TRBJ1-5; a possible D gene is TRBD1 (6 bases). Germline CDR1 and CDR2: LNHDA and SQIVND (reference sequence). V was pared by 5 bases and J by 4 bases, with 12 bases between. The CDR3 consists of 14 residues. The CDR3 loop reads CASSLDSLNQPQHF. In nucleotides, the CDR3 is TGTGCCAGTAGTCTGGACAGCCTTAATCAGCCCCAGCATTTT.

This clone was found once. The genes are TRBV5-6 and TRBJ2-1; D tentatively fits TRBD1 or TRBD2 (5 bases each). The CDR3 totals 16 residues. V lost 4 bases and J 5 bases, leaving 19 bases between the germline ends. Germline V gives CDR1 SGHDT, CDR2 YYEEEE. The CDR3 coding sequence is TGTGCCAGCAGCCTTCATCCGGCAGGGCGGGACAATGAGCAGTTCTTC. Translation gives CASSLHPAGRDNEQFF.

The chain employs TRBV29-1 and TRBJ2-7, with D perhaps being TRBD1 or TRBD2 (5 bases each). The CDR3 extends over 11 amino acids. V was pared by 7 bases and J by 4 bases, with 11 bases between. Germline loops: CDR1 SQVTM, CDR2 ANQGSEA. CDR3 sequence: CSGGWEYEQYF. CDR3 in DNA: TGCAGCGGGGGGTGGGAGTACGAGCAGTACTTC.

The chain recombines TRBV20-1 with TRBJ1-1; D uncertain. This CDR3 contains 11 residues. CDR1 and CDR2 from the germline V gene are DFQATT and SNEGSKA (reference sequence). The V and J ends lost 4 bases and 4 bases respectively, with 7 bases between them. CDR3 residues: CSAMSGTEAFF. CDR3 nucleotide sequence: TGCAGTGCTATGTCGGGCACTGAAGCTTTCTTT.

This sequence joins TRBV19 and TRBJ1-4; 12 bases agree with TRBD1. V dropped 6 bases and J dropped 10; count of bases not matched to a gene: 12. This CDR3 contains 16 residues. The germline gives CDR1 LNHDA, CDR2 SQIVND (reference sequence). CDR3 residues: CASRTGTGGGFGKLFF. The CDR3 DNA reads TGTGCCAGTAGAACCGGGACAGGGGGCGGATTTGGAAAACTGTTTTTT.

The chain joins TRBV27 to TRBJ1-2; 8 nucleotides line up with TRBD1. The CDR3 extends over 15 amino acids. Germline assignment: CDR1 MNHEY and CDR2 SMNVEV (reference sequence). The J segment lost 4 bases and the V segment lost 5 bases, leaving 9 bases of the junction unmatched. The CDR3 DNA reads TGTGCCAGCAGTCGTACAGGGGGTCAGGGCTATGGCTACACCTTC. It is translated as CASSRTGGQGYGYTF.

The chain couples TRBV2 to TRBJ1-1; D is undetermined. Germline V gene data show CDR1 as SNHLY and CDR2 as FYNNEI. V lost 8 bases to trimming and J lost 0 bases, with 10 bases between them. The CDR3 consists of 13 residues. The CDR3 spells CASEPALNTEAFF. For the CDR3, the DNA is TGTGCCAGCGAGCCCGCGCTGAACACTGAAGCTTTCTTT.

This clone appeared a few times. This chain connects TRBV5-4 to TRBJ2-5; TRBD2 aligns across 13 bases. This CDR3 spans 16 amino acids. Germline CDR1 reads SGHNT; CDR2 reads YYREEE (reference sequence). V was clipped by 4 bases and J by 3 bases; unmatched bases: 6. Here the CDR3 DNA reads TGTGCCAGCAGCCTCAGGACTAGCGGGAGAAAAGAGACCCAGTACTTC. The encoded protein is CASSLRTSGRKETQYF.

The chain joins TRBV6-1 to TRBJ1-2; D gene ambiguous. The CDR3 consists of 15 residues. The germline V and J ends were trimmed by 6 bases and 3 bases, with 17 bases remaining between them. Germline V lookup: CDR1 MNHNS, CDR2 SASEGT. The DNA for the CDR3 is TGTGCCAGCAGAATCACAGAGGTTTGGGACTATGGCTACACCTTC. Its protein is CASRITEVWDYGYTF.

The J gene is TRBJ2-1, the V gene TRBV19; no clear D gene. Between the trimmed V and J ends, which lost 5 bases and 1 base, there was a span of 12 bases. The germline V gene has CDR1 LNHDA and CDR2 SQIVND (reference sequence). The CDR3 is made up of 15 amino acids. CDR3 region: CASSLYTKSYNEQFF. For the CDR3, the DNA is TGTGCCAGTAGTCTCTACACGAAATCCTACAATGAGCAGTTCTTC. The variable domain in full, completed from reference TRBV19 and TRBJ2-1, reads DGGITQSPKYLFRKEGQNVTLSCEQNLNHDAMYWYRQDPGQGLRLIYYSQIVNDFQKGDIAEGYSVSREKKESFPLTVTSAQKNPTAFYLCASSLYTKSYNEQFFGPGTRLTVL.

CDR3 in amino acids: CAWSQEETQYF. The DNA for the CDR3 is TGTGCCTGGAGTCAGGAGGAGACCCAGTACTTC. This rearrangement joins TRBV30 to TRBJ2-5, with D hard to call. The V gene's germline CDR1 is GTSNPN and CDR2 SVGIG (reference sequence). CDR3 length: 11 residues. V was shortened by 2 bases and J by 5 bases, with 6 bases between the two germline ends.

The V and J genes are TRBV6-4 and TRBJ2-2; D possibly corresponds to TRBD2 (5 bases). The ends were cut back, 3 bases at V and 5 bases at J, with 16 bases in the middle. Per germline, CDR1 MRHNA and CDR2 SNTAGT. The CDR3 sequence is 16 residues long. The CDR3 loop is CASSEGITRETGELFF. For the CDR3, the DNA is TGTGCCAGCAGTGAGGGGATAACTAGAGAAACCGGGGAGCTGTTTTTT.

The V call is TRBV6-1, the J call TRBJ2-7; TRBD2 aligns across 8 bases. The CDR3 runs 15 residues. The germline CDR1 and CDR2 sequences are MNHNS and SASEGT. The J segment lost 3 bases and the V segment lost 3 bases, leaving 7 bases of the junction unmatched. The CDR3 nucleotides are TGTGCCAGCAGTGAGGCTAGCGGGTCTTTCTACGAGCAGTACTTC. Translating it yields CASSEASGSFYEQYF.

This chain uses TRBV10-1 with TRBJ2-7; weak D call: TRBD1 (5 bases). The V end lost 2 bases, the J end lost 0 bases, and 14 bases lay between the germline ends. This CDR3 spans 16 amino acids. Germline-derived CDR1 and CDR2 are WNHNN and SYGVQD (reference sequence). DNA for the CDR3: TGCGCCAGCAGTGAGAAGAGGAGACAGAACTCCTACGAGCAGTACTTC. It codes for CASSEKRRQNSYEQYF.

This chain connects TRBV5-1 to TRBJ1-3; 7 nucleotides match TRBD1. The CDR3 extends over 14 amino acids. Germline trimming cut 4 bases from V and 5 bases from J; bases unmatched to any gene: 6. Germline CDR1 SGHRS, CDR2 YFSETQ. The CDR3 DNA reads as TGCGCCAGCAGCCTCGGGACAGCCCGAAACACCATATATTTT. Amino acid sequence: CASSLGTARNTIYF. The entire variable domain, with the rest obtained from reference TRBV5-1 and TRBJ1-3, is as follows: KAGVTQTPRYLIKTRGQQVTLSCSPISGHRSVSWYQQTPGQGLQFLFEYFSETQRNKGNFPGRFSGRQFSNSRSEMNVSTLELGDSALYLCASSLGTARNTIYFGEGSWLTVV.

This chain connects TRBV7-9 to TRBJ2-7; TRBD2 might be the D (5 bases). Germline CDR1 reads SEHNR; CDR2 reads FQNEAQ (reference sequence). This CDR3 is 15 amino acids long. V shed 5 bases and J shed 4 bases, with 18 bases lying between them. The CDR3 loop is CASSPTPRAGYEQYF. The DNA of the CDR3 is TGTGCCAGCAGCCCCACCCCAAGGGCGGGTTACGAGCAGTACTTC. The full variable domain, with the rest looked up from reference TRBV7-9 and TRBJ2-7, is DTGVSQNPRHKITKRGQNVTFRCDPISEHNRLYWYRQTLGQGPEFLTYFQNEAQLEKSRLLSDRFSAERPKGSFSTLEIQRTEQGDSAMYLCASSPTPRAGYEQYFGPGTRLTVT.

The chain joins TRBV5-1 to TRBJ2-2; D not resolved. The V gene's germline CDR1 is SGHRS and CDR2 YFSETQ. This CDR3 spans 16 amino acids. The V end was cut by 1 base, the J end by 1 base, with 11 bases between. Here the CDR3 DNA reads TGCGCCAGCAGCTTGCCCAACGGACGGAACACCGGGGAGCTGTTTTTT. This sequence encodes CASSLPNGRNTGELFF.

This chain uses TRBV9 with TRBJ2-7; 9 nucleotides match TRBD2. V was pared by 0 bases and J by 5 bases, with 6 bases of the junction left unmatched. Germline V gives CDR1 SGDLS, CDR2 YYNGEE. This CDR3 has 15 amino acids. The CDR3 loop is CASSVDPSGAHEQYF. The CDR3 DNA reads TGTGCCAGCAGCGTAGACCCTAGCGGGGCCCACGAGCAGTACTTC.

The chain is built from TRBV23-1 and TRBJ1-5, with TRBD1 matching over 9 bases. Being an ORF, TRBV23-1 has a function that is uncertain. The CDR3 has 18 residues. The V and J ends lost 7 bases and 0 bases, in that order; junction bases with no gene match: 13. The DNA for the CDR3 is TGCGCCAGCACTAAGGACAGGGGCTTGGCGTATAGCAATCAGCCCCAGCATTTT. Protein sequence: CASTKDRGLAYSNQPQHF.

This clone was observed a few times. The CDR3 spells CASSPGTGRRNEQFF. The CDR3 DNA reads as TGTGCCAGCAGCCCAGGGACAGGACGCCGAAATGAGCAGTTCTTC. The chain couples TRBV11-2 to TRBJ2-1; TRBD1 matches 8 bases. Germline-derived CDR1 and CDR2 are SGHAT and FQNNGV. Germline trimming cut 5 bases from V and 7 bases from J; bases unmatched to any gene: 10. The CDR3 loop spans 15 amino acids.

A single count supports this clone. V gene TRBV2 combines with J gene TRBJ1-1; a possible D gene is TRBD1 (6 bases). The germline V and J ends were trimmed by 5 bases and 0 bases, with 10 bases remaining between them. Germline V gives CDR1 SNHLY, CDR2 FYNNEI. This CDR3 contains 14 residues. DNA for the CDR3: TGTGCCAGCAGTAAAACAGGGATGAACACTGAAGCTTTCTTT. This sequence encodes CASSKTGMNTEAFF. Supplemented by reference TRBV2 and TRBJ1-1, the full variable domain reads EPEVTQTPSHQVTQMGQEVILRCVPISNHLYFYWYRQILGQKVEFLVSFYNNEISEKSEIFDDQFSVERPDGSNFTLKIRSTKLEDSAMYFCASSKTGMNTEAFFGQGTRLTVV.

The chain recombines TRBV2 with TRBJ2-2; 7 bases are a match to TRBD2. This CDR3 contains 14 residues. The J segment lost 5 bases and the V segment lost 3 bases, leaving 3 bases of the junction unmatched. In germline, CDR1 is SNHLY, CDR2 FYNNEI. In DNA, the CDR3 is TGTGCCAGCAGTGAGGGAGGGCGGACCGGGGAGCTGTTTTTT. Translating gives CASSEGGRTGELFF.

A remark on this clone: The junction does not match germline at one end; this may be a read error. The CDR3 is CASSLHEWGGMSF. CDR3 coding DNA: TGCGCCAGCAGCCTCCACGAATGGGGCGGGATGAGTTTT. This sequence joins TRBV4-1 and TRBJ2-3; the D gene is possibly TRBD2 (6 bases). CDR1 MGHRA and CDR2 YSYEKL come from the germline V gene. The CDR3 is made up of 13 amino acids.